These 16 T cell receptor beta chains share one sample of origin, sequenced in a study of blood T cell repertoires in COVID-19. The protocol was immunoSEQ multiplex PCR, while the TCRdb copy is restricted to in-frame clones and leaves out a portion. The repertoire holds approximately 280,000 clones, with approximately 91% as singletons. The sequenced material came from peripheral blood. The receptors derive from a woman aged 60-70 years with acute or convalescent COVID-19.

The chain's CDR3 is CASSLEGQVGTEAFF. CDR3 in DNA: TGCGCCAGCAGCTTGGAAGGACAGGTCGGCACTGAAGCTTTCTTT. V is TRBV5-1 and J is TRBJ1-1, with 7 nucleotides matching TRBD1. Germline V gene sequence: CDR1 SGHRS, CDR2 YFSETQ. With V trimmed by 0 bases and J by 4 bases, 6 bases remained unmatched. The CDR3 is 15 amino acids. The variable domain in full, with the rest retrieved from reference TRBV5-1 and TRBJ1-1, is KAGVTQTPRYLIKTRGQQVTLSCSPISGHRSVSWYQQTPGQGLQFLFEYFSETQRNKGNFPGRFSGRQFSNSRSEMNVSTLELGDSALYLCASSLEGQVGTEAFFGQGTRLTVV.

This clone has just one count. The V and J genes are TRBV28 and TRBJ2-7, with D possibly being TRBD1 (6 bases). The CDR3 spans 15 residues. Germline V gene lookup returns CDR1 MDHEN and CDR2 SYDVKM. V lost 6 bases, J lost 3 bases, and 18 bases lay in between. DNA of the CDR3: TGTGCCAGCAGCTCCGCCCGGGACACCAGCTACGAGCAGTACTTC. Amino acid sequence: CASSSARDTSYEQYF.

The rearrangement links TRBV6-5 to TRBJ1-2, with 9 bases that match TRBD1. This CDR3 has 12 amino acids. Looked up from germline, CDR1 is MNHEY and CDR2 is SVGAGI. The V gene end was trimmed by 11 bases and the J gene end by 4 bases; junction bases not matched to a gene: 5. DNA of the CDR3: TGTGCCTGCGACAGGGGGATCTATGGCTACACCTTC. The encoded protein is CACDRGIYGYTF.

The chain links TRBV19 to TRBJ2-7, with TRBD2 matching over 9 bases. Germline V gene lookup returns CDR1 LNHDA and CDR2 SQIVND (reference sequence). The trim removed 4 bases at V and 5 bases at J, leaving 6 bases unmatched. There are 14 residues in the CDR3. The CDR3 DNA reads TGTGCCAGTAGTAGGGCGGGGGGGCAGAACGAGCAGTACTTC. Translation gives CASSRAGGQNEQYF.

V is TRBV2 and J is TRBJ1-5, with D maybe TRBD1 (5 bases). The germline CDR1 and CDR2 sequences are SNHLY and FYNNEI. V was shortened by 3 bases and J by 0 bases, with 9 bases between the two germline ends. This CDR3 has 15 residues. The CDR3 sequence: CASSDGGLSNQPQHF. For the CDR3, the DNA is TGTGCCAGCAGTGATGGGGGACTTAGCAATCAGCCCCAGCATTTT. The complete variable domain, with remaining parts taken from reference TRBV2 and TRBJ1-5, reads EPEVTQTPSHQVTQMGQEVILRCVPISNHLYFYWYRQILGQKVEFLVSFYNNEISEKSEIFDDQFSVERPDGSNFTLKIRSTKLEDSAMYFCASSDGGLSNQPQHFGDGTRLSIL.

The chain links TRBV12-3 or TRBV12-4 to TRBJ1-6, with no clear D. The V and J ends lost 8 bases and 9 bases respectively, with 14 bases between them. The length of the CDR3 is 13 residues. CDR3: CASRSVRGSPLHF. The DNA of the CDR3 is TGTGCCAGCCGCTCGGTCCGGGGTTCACCCCTCCACTTT.

V usage is TRBV24-1 and J usage is TRBJ1-2; 8 nucleotides agree with TRBD1. Germline loops: CDR1 KGHDR, CDR2 SFDVKD. Losses at the gene ends were 2 bases for V and 1 base for J; bases not matched to a gene: 2. The CDR3 has 15 residues. This chain's CDR3 is CATSDYRGSNYGYTF. The DNA for the CDR3 is TGTGCCACCAGTGATTACAGGGGGAGTAACTATGGCTACACCTTC.

The chain combines TRBV5-1 with TRBJ1-4; 10 bases are a match to TRBD1. Germline CDR1 is SGHRS and CDR2 is YFSETQ. V shed 5 bases, J shed 4 bases, and the junction held 8 bases outside the gene matches. The CDR3 is made up of 16 amino acids. Here the CDR3 reads CASSSGQGRLNEKLFF. CDR3 bases: TGCGCCAGCAGTTCGGGACAGGGGCGACTTAATGAAAAACTGTTTTTT. The full variable domain, rest sourced from reference TRBV5-1 and TRBJ1-4, is KAGVTQTPRYLIKTRGQQVTLSCSPISGHRSVSWYQQTPGQGLQFLFEYFSETQRNKGNFPGRFSGRQFSNSRSEMNVSTLELGDSALYLCASSSGQGRLNEKLFFGSGTQLSVL.

This rearrangement joins TRBV6-4 to TRBJ1-5; TRBD1 matches at 8 bases. V lost 11 bases to trimming and J lost 2 bases; unmatched junction nucleotides: 20. This CDR3 contains 18 residues. Germline-derived CDR1 and CDR2 are MRHNA and SNTAGT. Written as DNA, the CDR3 is TGTGCCTCGTGCTTCGAGGCAGGGGGCACGAGTGGCAATCAGCCCCAGCATTTT. This sequence encodes CASCFEAGGTSGNQPQHF.

V usage is TRBV11-2 and J usage is TRBJ2-7; weak D call: TRBD2 (6 bases). Germline V gene sequence: CDR1 SGHAT, CDR2 FQNNGV. Between the trimmed V and J ends, which lost 5 bases and 4 bases, there was a span of 18 bases. This CDR3 is 15 amino acids long. This CDR3 reads CASSQPRRGWYEQYF. The CDR3 DNA follows: TGTGCCAGCAGCCAACCTAGGCGGGGCTGGTACGAGCAGTACTTC.

J is TRBJ1-6 and V is TRBV6-5; D ambiguous. Trimming removed 6 bases from V and 5 bases from J, with 11 bases in between. Germline CDR1 is MNHEY and CDR2 is SVGAGI. The CDR3 is 14 amino acids. The chain's CDR3 is CASRVSANNSPLHF. CDR3 in DNA: TGTGCCAGCAGGGTCAGCGCGAATAATTCACCCCTCCACTTT.

The V call is TRBV6-2 or TRBV6-3, the J call TRBJ2-7, with 7 bases matching TRBD1. The CDR3 consists of 15 residues. The V segment lost 4 bases and the J segment 0 bases; nucleotides outside the gene matches: 6. Per germline, CDR1 MNHEY and CDR2 SVGEGT. In DNA form, the CDR3 reads TGTGCCAGCAGTTCCGACAGGGTTAGCTCCTACGAGCAGTACTTC. Translating gives CASSSDRVSSYEQYF.

V gene TRBV10-3 combines with J gene TRBJ1-1; perhaps TRBD1 as D (6 bases). The CDR3 has 13 amino acids. CDR1 and CDR2 (germline): ENHRY, SYGVKD. V dropped 5 bases and J dropped 3 bases, with 10 bases sitting between them. In DNA form, the CDR3 reads TGTGCCATCAGTTTGGACAGAGACACTGAAGCTTTCTTT. Its protein product is CAISLDRDTEAFF.

This chain connects TRBV9 to TRBJ1-1, with D uncertain. The CDR3 consists of 13 residues. V was clipped by 0 bases and J by 4 bases, with 7 bases between them. CDR1 and CDR2 from the germline V gene are SGDLS and YYNGEE. DNA for the CDR3: TGTGCCAGCAGCGTAGCGCGGTCCACTGAAGCTTTCTTT. It yields the protein CASSVARSTEAFF.

The J gene is TRBJ1-5, the V gene TRBV3-1 (or the pseudogene TRBV3-2); 11 positions match TRBD1. V dropped 3 bases and J dropped 6; count of bases not matched to a gene: 4. This CDR3 spans 15 amino acids. The germline CDR1 and CDR2 sequences are LGHDT and YNNKEL (reference sequence). In nucleotides, the CDR3 is TGTGCCAGCAGCCAGGGACAGGGGGAGGCTCAGCCCCAGCATTTT. Its protein is CASSQGQGEAQPQHF.

The chain recombines TRBV2 with TRBJ2-2; 9 nucleotides align to TRBD1. Germline assignment: CDR1 SNHLY and CDR2 FYNNEI. V lost 7 bases and J lost 5; bases outside the gene matches: 5. This CDR3 region has 14 residues. CDR3 residues: CASIRDRVTGELFF. CDR3 DNA sequence: TGTGCCAGCATTCGGGACAGGGTTACCGGGGAGCTGTTTTTT.